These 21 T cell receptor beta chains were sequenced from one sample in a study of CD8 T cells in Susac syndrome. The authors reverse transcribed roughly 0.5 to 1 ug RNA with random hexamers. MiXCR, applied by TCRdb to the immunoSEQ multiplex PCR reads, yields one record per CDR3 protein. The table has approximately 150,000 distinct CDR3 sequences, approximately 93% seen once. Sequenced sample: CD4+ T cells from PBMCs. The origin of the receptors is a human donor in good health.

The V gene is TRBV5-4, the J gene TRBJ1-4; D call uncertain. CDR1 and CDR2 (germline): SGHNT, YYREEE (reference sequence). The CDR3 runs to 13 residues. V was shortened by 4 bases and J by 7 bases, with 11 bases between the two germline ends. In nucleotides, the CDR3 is TGTGCCAGCAGCCGCGATCAAGGTGAAAAACTGTTTTTT. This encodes CASSRDQGEKLFF. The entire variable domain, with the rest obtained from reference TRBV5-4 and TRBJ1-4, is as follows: ETGVTQSPTHLIKTRGQQVTLRCSSQSGHNTVSWYQQALGQGPQFIFQYYREEENGRGNFPPRFSGLQFPNYSSELNVNALELDDSALYLCASSRDQGEKLFFGSGTQLSVL.

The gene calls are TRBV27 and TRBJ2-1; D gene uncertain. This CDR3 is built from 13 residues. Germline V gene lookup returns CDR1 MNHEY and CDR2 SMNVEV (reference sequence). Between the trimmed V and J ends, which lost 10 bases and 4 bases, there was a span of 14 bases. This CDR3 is CATRFRGYNEQFF. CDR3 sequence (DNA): TGTGCCACCCGCTTTCGCGGATACAATGAGCAGTTCTTC.

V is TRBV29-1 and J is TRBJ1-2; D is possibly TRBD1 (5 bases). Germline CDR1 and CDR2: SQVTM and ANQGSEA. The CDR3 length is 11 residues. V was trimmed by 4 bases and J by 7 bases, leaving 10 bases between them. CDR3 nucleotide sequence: TGCAGCGTTGGCCAGGGAGGTGGCTACACCTTC. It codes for CSVGQGGGYTF.

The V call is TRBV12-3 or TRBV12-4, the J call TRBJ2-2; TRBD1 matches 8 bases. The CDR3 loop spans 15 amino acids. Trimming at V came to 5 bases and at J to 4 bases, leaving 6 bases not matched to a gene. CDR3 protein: CASSRQGTITGELFF. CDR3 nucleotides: TGTGCCAGCAGTCGACAGGGGACCATCACCGGGGAGCTGTTTTTT.

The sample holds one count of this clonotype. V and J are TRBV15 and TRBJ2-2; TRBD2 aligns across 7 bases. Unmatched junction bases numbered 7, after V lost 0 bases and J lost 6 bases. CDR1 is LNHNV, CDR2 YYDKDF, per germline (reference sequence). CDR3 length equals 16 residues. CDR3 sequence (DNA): TGTGCCACCAGCAGAGATCCGGCGGGAGTCCCCGGGGAGCTGTTTTTT. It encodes CATSRDPAGVPGELFF.

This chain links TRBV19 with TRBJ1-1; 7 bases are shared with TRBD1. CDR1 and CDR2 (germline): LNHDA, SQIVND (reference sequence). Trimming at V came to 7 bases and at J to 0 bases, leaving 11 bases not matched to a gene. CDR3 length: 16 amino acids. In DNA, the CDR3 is TGTGCCAGTAAAACAGGGGATTTAGTCATGAACACTGAAGCTTTCTTT. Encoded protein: CASKTGDLVMNTEAFF.

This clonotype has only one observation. As DNA, the CDR3 is TGTGCCAGCAGCCGACCCTCGGGACTAGCGGGCCAAGAGACCCAGTACTTC. Translated, it gives CASSRPSGLAGQETQYF. The rearrangement links TRBV5-4 to TRBJ2-5; 12 bases fit TRBD2. This CDR3 contains 17 residues. V gave up 4 bases and J gave up 1 base; unmatched junction bases: 8. Germline V gene sequence: CDR1 SGHNT, CDR2 YYREEE (reference sequence).

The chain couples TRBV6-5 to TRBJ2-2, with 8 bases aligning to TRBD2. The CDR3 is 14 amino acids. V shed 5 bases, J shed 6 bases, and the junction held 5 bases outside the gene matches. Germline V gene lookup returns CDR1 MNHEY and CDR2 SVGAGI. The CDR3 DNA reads TGTGCCAGCAGTGGTCAAGCGGGAGCCGGGGAGCTGTTTTTT. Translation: CASSGQAGAGELFF.

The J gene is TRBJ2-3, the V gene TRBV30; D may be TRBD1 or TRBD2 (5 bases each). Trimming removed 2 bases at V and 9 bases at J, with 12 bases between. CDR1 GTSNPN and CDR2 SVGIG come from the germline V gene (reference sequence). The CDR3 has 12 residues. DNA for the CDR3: TGTGCCTGGAGTTTGAGGGGCCAAACGCAGTATTTT. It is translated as CAWSLRGQTQYF.

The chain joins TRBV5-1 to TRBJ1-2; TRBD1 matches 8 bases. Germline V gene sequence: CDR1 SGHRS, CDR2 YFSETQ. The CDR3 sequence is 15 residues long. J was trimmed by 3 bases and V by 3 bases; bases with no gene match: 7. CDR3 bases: TGCGCCAGCAGCTCGGACAGGGTAGAGGACTATGGCTACACCTTC. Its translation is CASSSDRVEDYGYTF.

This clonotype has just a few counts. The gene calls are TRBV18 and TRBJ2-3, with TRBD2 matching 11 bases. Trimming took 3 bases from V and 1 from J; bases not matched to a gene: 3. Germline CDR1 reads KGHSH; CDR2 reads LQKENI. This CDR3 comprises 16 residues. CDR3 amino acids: CASSPPGLAGTDTQYF. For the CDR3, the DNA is TGTGCCAGCTCACCGCCGGGACTAGCGGGCACAGATACGCAGTATTTT.

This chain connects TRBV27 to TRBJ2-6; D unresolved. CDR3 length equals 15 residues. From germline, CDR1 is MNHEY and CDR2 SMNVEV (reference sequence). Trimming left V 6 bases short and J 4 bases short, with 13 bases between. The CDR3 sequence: CASRPNQVGANVLTF. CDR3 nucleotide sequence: TGTGCCAGCAGACCAAATCAGGTGGGGGCCAACGTCCTGACTTTC.

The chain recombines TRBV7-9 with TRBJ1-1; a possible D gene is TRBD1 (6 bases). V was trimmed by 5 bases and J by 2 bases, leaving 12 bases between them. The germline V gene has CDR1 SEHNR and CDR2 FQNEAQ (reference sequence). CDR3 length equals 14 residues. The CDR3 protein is CASSPRTANTEAFF. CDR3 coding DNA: TGTGCCAGCAGCCCCCGGACAGCTAACACTGAAGCTTTCTTT.

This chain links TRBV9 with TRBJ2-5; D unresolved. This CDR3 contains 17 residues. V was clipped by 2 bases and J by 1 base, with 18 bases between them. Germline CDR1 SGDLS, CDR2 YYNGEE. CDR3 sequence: CASSVSSGRPIQETQYF. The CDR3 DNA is TGTGCCAGCAGCGTTTCCTCTGGCCGCCCCATCCAAGAGACCCAGTACTTC.

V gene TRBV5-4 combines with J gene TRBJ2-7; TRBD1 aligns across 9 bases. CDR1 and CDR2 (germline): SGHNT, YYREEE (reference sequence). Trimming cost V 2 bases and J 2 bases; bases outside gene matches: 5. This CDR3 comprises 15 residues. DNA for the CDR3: TGTGCCAGCAGCTTTGGACAGGGGAGCACCTACGAGCAGTACTTC. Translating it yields CASSFGQGSTYEQYF.

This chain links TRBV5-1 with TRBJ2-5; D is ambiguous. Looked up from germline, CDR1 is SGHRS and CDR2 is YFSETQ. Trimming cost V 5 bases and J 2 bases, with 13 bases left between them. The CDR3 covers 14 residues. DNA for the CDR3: TGCGCCAGCAGACCGGGTCCCCGGCAAGAGACCCAGTACTTC. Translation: CASRPGPRQETQYF. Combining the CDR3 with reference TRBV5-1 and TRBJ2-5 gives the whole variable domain KAGVTQTPRYLIKTRGQQVTLSCSPISGHRSVSWYQQTPGQGLQFLFEYFSETQRNKGNFPGRFSGRQFSNSRSEMNVSTLELGDSALYLCASRPGPRQETQYFGPGTRLLVL.

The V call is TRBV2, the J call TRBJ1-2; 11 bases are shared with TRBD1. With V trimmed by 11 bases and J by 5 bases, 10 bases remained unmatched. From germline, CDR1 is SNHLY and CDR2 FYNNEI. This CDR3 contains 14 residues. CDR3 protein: CARGQGADRYGYTF. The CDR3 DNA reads TGTGCCCGCGGACAGGGGGCGGATAGGTATGGCTACACCTTC.

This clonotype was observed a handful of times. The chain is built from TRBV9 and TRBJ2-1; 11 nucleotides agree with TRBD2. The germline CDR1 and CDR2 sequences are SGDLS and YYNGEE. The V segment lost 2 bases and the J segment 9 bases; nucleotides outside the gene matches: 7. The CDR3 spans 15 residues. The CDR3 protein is CASSVLAGGSSEQFF. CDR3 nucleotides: TGTGCCAGCAGCGTCTTAGCGGGAGGGAGCTCTGAGCAGTTCTTC.

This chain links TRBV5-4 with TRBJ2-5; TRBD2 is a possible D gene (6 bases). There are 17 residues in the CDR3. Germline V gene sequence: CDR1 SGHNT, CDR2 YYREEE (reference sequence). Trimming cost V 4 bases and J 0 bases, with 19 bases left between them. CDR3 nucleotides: TGTGCCAGCAGCCAAATACCCCATCGGGGGAACCAAGAGACCCAGTACTTC. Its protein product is CASSQIPHRGNQETQYF.

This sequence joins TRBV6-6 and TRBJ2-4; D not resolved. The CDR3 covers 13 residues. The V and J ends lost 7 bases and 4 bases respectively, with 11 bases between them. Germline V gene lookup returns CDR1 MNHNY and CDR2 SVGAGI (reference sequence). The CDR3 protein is CASNPTGKNIQYF. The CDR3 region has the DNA TGTGCCAGCAATCCGACTGGGAAAAACATTCAGTACTTC.

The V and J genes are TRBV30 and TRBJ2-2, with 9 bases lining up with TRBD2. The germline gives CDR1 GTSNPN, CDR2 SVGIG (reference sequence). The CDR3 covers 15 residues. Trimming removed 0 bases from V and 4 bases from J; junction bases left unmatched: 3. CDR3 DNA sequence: TGTGCCTGGAGTGTACTAGCGGGCGGCACCGGGGAGCTGTTTTTT. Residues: CAWSVLAGGTGELFF. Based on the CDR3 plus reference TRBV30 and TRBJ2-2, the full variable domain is SQTIHQWPATLVQPVGSPLSLECTVEGTSNPNLYWYRQAAGRGLQLLFYSVGIGQISSEVPQNLSASRPQDRQFILSSKKLLLSDSGFYLCAWSVLAGGTGELFFGEGSRLTVL.